The present T cell receptor beta chain was sequenced within a study of cytomegalovirus exposure and HLA in healthy donors. Comment on this clone: The target antigen is unknown.

The primer mix had 60 Vbeta and 13 Jbeta primers. Produced via immunoSEQ multiplex PCR; TCRdb's table is partial and in-frame only. The table has 150,000 to 200,000 clones, roughly 87% seen once; the top ten hold roughly 0.24%. Regarding the study as a whole: Most TCR sequences were rare, but some public TCRs occurred in many donors.

Material: PBMCs. The origin of this receptor is a girl under two years old in good health and CMV-seronegative.

CDR3 protein: CAWRPNSYSYNEQFF. The CDR3 nucleotides are TGTGCCTGGAGGCCGAACAGCTACTCCTACAATGAGCAGTTCTTC. V usage is TRBV30 and J usage is TRBJ2-1; D gene ambiguous. This CDR3 region has 15 residues. Germline-derived CDR1 and CDR2 are GTSNPN and SVGIG (reference sequence). Trimming removed 3 bases at V and 0 bases at J, with 12 bases between.